This T cell receptor (beta chain) emerged from a study of OX40 agonist ivuxolimab in advanced cancers. Study in general: Those treated in dose escalation had hepatocellular carcinoma, melanoma, renal cell cancer or head and neck cancer. Study-wide points: At 0.1 to 3.0 mg/kg and by week 6, clonal expansion occurred in CD4+ and CD8+ blood T cells.

Regarding this clone: The antigen is unknown.

Anyone with autoimmune disease history or systemic immunosuppression was excluded. Blood sampling was done at baseline, cycle 4 day 1, and cycle 7 day 1. The CDR3 contains 15 residues. The ends were cut back, 1 base at V and 7 bases at J, with 16 bases in the middle. Looked up from germline, CDR1 is PRHDT and CDR2 is FYEKMQ (reference sequence). TCRdb's copy holds only in-frame clones and misses some; the assay was immunoSEQ multiplex PCR. The sample consists of more than 50,000 clones, around 90% of them appearing once. The chain combines TRBV13 with TRBJ1-2; possibly TRBD1 for D (6 bases). The sequencing used CD4+ or CD8+ T cells sorted from blood, collected in a trial of the OX40 agonist ivuxolimab. The sequence came from an adult with an advanced solid tumor such as melanoma, head and neck, liver or kidney cancer. The CDR3 protein is CASSLARTVTAGYTF. The DNA for the CDR3 is TGTGCCAGCAGCTTAGCAAGGACAGTGACTGCTGGCTACACCTTC. Full variable domain (remainder filled in from reference TRBV13 and TRBJ1-2): AAGVIQSPRHLIKEKRETATLKCYPIPRHDTVYWYQQGPGQDPQFLISFYEKMQSDKGSIPDRFSAQQFSDYHSELNMSSLELGDSALYFCASSLARTVTAGYTFGSGTRLTVV.